This paragraph covers one TCR beta chain sequence. A junction boundary mismatches the germline segment, possibly from a read error. This sample is drawn from a study of Graves' ophthalmopathy and Graves' hyperthyroidism. Amplifying from RNA transcripts, the study obtained TCR beta CDR3 regions. The authors performed first-round RT-PCR with HTBI primers and then a second-round multiplex PCR. A single record per CDR3 protein comes from TCRdb applying MiXCR to the multiplex PCR reads. The table records hundreds of thousands of distinct CDR3 sequences, approximately 22% of them present only once. Germline V gene sequence: CDR1 SGHVS, CDR2 FNYEAQ. CDR3 length: 15 amino acids.

What was sequenced was peripheral blood. This TCR came from a young woman with stable Graves' hyperthyroidism. Some clones in this sample may be carry-over from other donors' samples. The gene calls are TRBV7-6 and TRBJ2-7; D is uncertain. CDR3 DNA sequence: TGTTCCAGCAGCCTTACCGACGGAAGCTCCCACGAGCAGTACTTC. It yields the protein CSSSLTDGSSHEQYF.